The T cell receptor (beta chain) under discussion was sequenced for a study of blood T cell repertoires in COVID-19. Some clones are missing from TCRdb's copy, which holds only in-frame ones; the method was immunoSEQ multiplex PCR. The profile shows 250,000 to 300,000 clones, 88% of them singletons. The germline gives CDR1 MNHEY, CDR2 SVGAGI. J gave up 4 bases and V 7 bases, and 10 bases lay outside the gene matches. The CDR3 sequence is 15 residues long. The rearrangement links TRBV6-5 to TRBJ2-7; 10 positions agree with TRBD2. The receptor was isolated from a woman in her 70s with COVID-19, enrolled during active disease. The sequencing input was peripheral blood. The CDR3 region is CASKSGTSELYEQYF. DNA for the CDR3: TGTGCCAGCAAGAGCGGGACTAGCGAACTGTACGAGCAGTACTTC.